Shown below are 24 T cell receptor beta chains from a single sample sequenced in a study of blood T cells in healthy people across ages. Primers used in a second PCR of roughly 7 to 12 cycles were a sample-barcoded 5' primer and a J-beta primer mix. TCRdb reprocessed the 5' RACE reads via MiXCR and lists one record per CDR3 protein. This repertoire shows 650,000 to 700,000 distinct CDR3 sequences, approximately 30% found once; its top ten account for about 16%. The sequenced sample consisted of blood. All receptors derive from a woman older than 75 in good health.

For this clonotype: Lacking the conserved final phenylalanine or tryptophan, this CDR3 likely reflects a read error. The chain carries TRBV28 and TRBJ1-1, with D uncertain. CDR1 MDHEN and CDR2 SYDVKM come from the germline V gene. Trimming shortened V by 4 bases and J by 4 bases, and 4 bases separated the two germline ends. The CDR3 loop spans 11 amino acids. The CDR3 DNA reads TGTGCCAGCAGTTCCGCCACTGAAGCTTTCCTT. Translation gives CASSSATEAFL.

This clonotype showed up just a few times. This rearrangement joins TRBV6-1 to TRBJ2-5; 8 bases line up with TRBD1. The CDR3 is made up of 13 amino acids. Losses at the gene ends were 6 bases for V and 11 bases for J; bases not matched to a gene: 11. In germline, CDR1 is MNHNS, CDR2 SASEGT. The CDR3, as DNA: TGTGCCAGCAGGGACAGGGTAGGTCATGAGCAGTACTTC. It codes for CASRDRVGHEQYF.

This clonotype was observed many times. This chain links TRBV12-3 or TRBV12-4 with TRBJ1-1; D possibly corresponds to TRBD1 (6 bases). The CDR3 length is 15 residues. The ends were cut back, 3 bases at V and 2 bases at J, with 13 bases in the middle. CDR3 in amino acids: CASSFNGQLNTEAFF. CDR3 nucleotide sequence: TGTGCCAGCAGTTTCAACGGACAGTTAAACACTGAAGCTTTCTTT.

Ten or more counts support this clonotype. The chain has TRBV20-1 and TRBJ2-3; 7 bases fit TRBD2. The CDR3 spans 14 residues. The V gene end was trimmed by 1 base and the J gene end by 1 base; junction bases not matched to a gene: 2. The germline gives CDR1 DFQATT, CDR2 SNEGSKA (reference sequence). CDR3 protein: CSARALAGTDTQYF. As DNA, the CDR3 is TGCAGTGCTAGAGCGCTAGCGGGCACAGATACGCAGTATTTT.

The rearrangement links TRBV27 to TRBJ2-3; 16 bases agree with TRBD2. Trimming took 0 bases from V and 0 from J; bases not matched to a gene: 3. CDR3 length equals 19 residues. Germline V gene lookup returns CDR1 MNHEY and CDR2 SMNVEV (reference sequence). CDR3 in amino acids: CASSLSGTSGGESTDTQYF. The CDR3 region has the DNA TGTGCCAGCAGTTTATCAGGGACTAGCGGGGGGGAAAGCACAGATACGCAGTATTTT.

This clonotype has a count of ten or more. This chain links TRBV27 with TRBJ1-4; D is ambiguous. Germline V gives CDR1 MNHEY, CDR2 SMNVEV (reference sequence). The CDR3 contains 15 residues. The ends were cut back, 0 bases at V and 3 bases at J, with 8 bases in the middle. The CDR3 protein is CASSLSVGANEKLFF. CDR3 nucleotide sequence: TGTGCCAGCAGTTTATCTGTCGGGGCTAATGAAAAACTGTTTTTT.

This clonotype was counted at least ten times. This chain's CDR3 is CASSLTSGGYNEQYF. CDR3 coding DNA: TGTGCCAGCAGCTTGACTAGCGGGGGCTACAATGAGCAGTACTTC. J is TRBJ2-1 and V is TRBV7-2; TRBD2 matches at 12 bases. The J call could be wrong; TRBJ2-7 is a better fit for the DNA end. The CDR3 runs 15 residues. Looked up from germline, CDR1 is SGHTA and CDR2 is FQGNSA.

The chain links TRBV25-1 to TRBJ1-2, with D possibly being TRBD1 (5 bases). Germline CDR1 and CDR2: MGHDK and SYGVNS. Trimming cost V 1 base and J 13 bases, with 10 bases left between them. CDR3 length equals 11 residues. CDR3 sequence reads: CASSELGRCTF. CDR3 nucleotide sequence: TGTGCCAGCAGTGAATTGGGACGCTGCACCTTC.

This clonotype was seen repeatedly, ten times or more. The chain uses TRBV4-2 and TRBJ2-7; D uncertain. Germline V gives CDR1 LGHNA, CDR2 YNFKEQ. The V gene lost 1 base and the J gene lost 2 bases, with 12 bases spanning the gap. The CDR3 runs 15 residues. Here the CDR3 DNA reads TGTGCCAGCAGCCAAGCCGCACAGAGGACCTACGAGCAGTACTTC. Encoded protein: CASSQAAQRTYEQYF.

This clonotype was seen at least ten times. The chain links TRBV7-9 to TRBJ2-1; 8 bases are a match to TRBD1. V trimming: 2 bases; J trimming: 9 bases; junction bases outside the gene matches: 6. The V gene's germline CDR1 is SEHNR and CDR2 FQNEAQ (reference sequence). The CDR3 has 14 residues. CDR3 sequence: CASSLRTGPGEQFF. Here the CDR3 DNA reads TGTGCCAGCAGCTTACGGACAGGGCCGGGTGAGCAGTTCTTC.

V usage is TRBV20-1 and J usage is TRBJ1-2; no clear D gene. CDR3 length: 14 amino acids. V lost 1 base and J 6 bases, leaving 15 bases between the germline ends. Germline values: CDR1 DFQATT, CDR2 SNEGSKA (reference sequence). The CDR3 reads CSARAVTESNGYTF. CDR3 nucleotides: TGCAGTGCTAGAGCTGTCACGGAGAGTAATGGCTACACCTTC.

This clonotype was counted only a few times. The CDR3 loop is CSAQRTADAEAFF. DNA of the CDR3: TGCAGTGCCCAGAGGACAGCAGATGCCGAAGCTTTCTTT. The V gene is TRBV20-1, the J gene TRBJ1-1, with D possibly TRBD1 on 6 matching bases. V was trimmed by 6 bases and J by 8 bases, leaving 19 bases between them. The CDR3 sequence is 13 residues long. Germline lookup yields CDR1 DFQATT and CDR2 SNEGSKA (reference sequence).

The sample holds many counts of this clonotype. This chain joins TRBV5-1 and TRBJ2-2, with TRBD2 as a possible D gene (5 bases). Trimming removed 4 bases at V and 6 bases at J, with 16 bases between. CDR3 length: 15 residues. CDR1 SGHRS and CDR2 YFSETQ come from the germline V gene. The CDR3 here is CASSKYSGGSGELFF. Written as DNA, the CDR3 is TGCGCCAGCAGCAAATACAGTGGAGGTTCCGGGGAGCTGTTTTTT. The full variable domain, completed using reference TRBV5-1 and TRBJ2-2, is KAGVTQTPRYLIKTRGQQVTLSCSPISGHRSVSWYQQTPGQGLQFLFEYFSETQRNKGNFPGRFSGRQFSNSRSEMNVSTLELGDSALYLCASSKYSGGSGELFFGEGSRLTVL.

The chain uses TRBV27 and TRBJ2-1; D is undetermined. CDR1 and CDR2 (germline): MNHEY, SMNVEV (reference sequence). This CDR3 comprises 14 residues. Trimming cost V 0 bases and J 4 bases, with 7 bases left between them. The CDR3 loop is CASSLSDQYNEQFF. The CDR3 DNA reads TGTGCCAGCAGTTTATCCGACCAGTACAATGAGCAGTTCTTC.

Concerning this clonotype itself: One base away lies a much larger clone, so this may be a sequencing read error. This sequence joins TRBV7-2 and TRBJ2-3; the D gene is possibly TRBD1 (6 bases). This CDR3 region has 13 residues. Per germline, CDR1 SGHTA and CDR2 FQGNSA. V lost 5 bases and J lost 6, with 12 bases in between. The CDR3 region is CASSGGGGDTQYF. CDR3 coding DNA: TGTGCCAGCAGCGGTGGGGGCGGTGATACGCAGTATTTT.

At least ten counts were recorded for this clonotype. The chain combines TRBV6-6 with TRBJ2-7; TRBD1 agrees at 10 bases. The J segment lost 5 bases and the V segment lost 6 bases, leaving 1 base of the junction unmatched. Germline loops: CDR1 MNHNY, CDR2 SVGAGI (reference sequence). The CDR3 has 12 residues. CDR3 nucleotides: TGTGCCAGCAGGGGGACAGGGGACGAGCAGTACTTC. Its translation is CASRGTGDEQYF.

In the case of this clonotype: One end of the junction fails to match germline, which may point to a read error. The V call is TRBV7-2, the J call TRBJ2-3; TRBD2 matches at 15 bases. Germline V gene data show CDR1 as SGHTA and CDR2 as FQGNSA. The CDR3 extends over 15 amino acids. CDR3: CASTGTSGGTDTQCF. The CDR3 DNA is TGTGCCAGCACCGGGACTAGCGGGGGGACAGATACGCAGTGTTTT.

This clonotype was counted at least ten times. This chain's CDR3 is CSAGSPGTGEEKLFF. As DNA, the CDR3 is TGCAGTGCTGGGTCCCCCGGGACAGGGGAGGAAAAACTGTTTTTT. The chain couples TRBV20-1 to TRBJ1-4; TRBD1 matches at 10 bases. Germline CDR1 reads DFQATT; CDR2 reads SNEGSKA (reference sequence). The CDR3 extends over 15 amino acids. Trimming took 5 bases from V and 8 from J; bases not matched to a gene: 11.

The chain carries TRBV10-3 and TRBJ2-7; D is unclear. The germline V gene has CDR1 ENHRY and CDR2 SYGVKD. Trimming left V 4 bases short and J 9 bases short, with 10 bases between. The CDR3 contains 11 residues. In DNA form, the CDR3 reads TGTGCCATCAGTGGGGCCGGGCGGCAGTACTTC. It translates to CAISGAGRQYF.

Turning to this clonotype: A much larger clone is a single base away; this may be a read error. V is TRBV12-3 or TRBV12-4 and J is TRBJ2-1; 10 nucleotides match TRBD1. The tail of the sequence fits TRBJ2-7 better, so the J call may be wrong. This CDR3 has 16 amino acids. CDR3 DNA sequence: TGTGCCAGCAGTTTTGGGGACAGGGGCTTTTACAATGAGCAGTACTTC. It encodes CASSFGDRGFYNEQYF.

V and J are TRBV20-1 and TRBJ2-5; D possibly uses TRBD1 or TRBD2 (5 bases each). The CDR3 extends over 14 amino acids. Germline-derived CDR1 and CDR2 are DFQATT and SNEGSKA (reference sequence). V was cut by 1 base and J by 11 bases, with 20 bases left in between. CDR3 protein: CSARVGVARWEQYF. CDR3 DNA: TGCAGTGCTAGAGTGGGGGTGGCGCGATGGGAGCAGTACTTC.

The sample holds a few counts of this clonotype. A much larger clonotype is one base distant, so this may be a read error. The chain has TRBV12-3 or TRBV12-4 and TRBJ1-4; a weak D match, TRBD1 (5 bases). CDR3 length equals 13 residues. DNA of the CDR3: TGTGCCAGCAAACGGGGGACTAATGAAAAACGGTTTTTT. Its translation: CASKRGTNEKRFF.

A few counts support this clonotype. The CDR3 reads CASSRLGGGNGELFF. DNA of the CDR3: TGTGCCAGCAGCCGACTCGGAGGGGGCAACGGGGAGCTGTTTTTT. V and J are TRBV3-1 and TRBJ2-2, with D possibly being TRBD1 (7 bases). V gave up 4 bases and J gave up 7 bases, with 16 bases separating them. Per the germline V gene, CDR1 is LGHDT and CDR2 is YNNKEL (reference sequence). The CDR3 is 15 residues long.

There are many counts of this clonotype. The rearrangement joins TRBV12-3 or TRBV12-4 to TRBJ1-5; 9 bases are a match to TRBD1. This CDR3 comprises 20 residues. Germline trimming cut 5 bases from V and 1 base from J; bases unmatched to any gene: 18. In DNA form, the CDR3 reads TGTGCCAGCAGTAAACAATCCCCCGGGACAGGGTCAGGAAGCAATCAGCCCCAGCATTTT. This encodes CASSKQSPGTGSGSNQPQHF.